The rows below give T cell receptor beta chains drawn from one sample of a study of blood T cell repertoires in COVID-19. Produced via immunoSEQ multiplex PCR; TCRdb's table is partial and in-frame only. The table shows around 160,000 clones, with roughly 93% occurring only once. Sequences were obtained from peripheral blood. These receptors were taken from an older woman with COVID-19, enrolled during active disease. Both conserved end residues are part of each CDR3. Not every row has a clone size; where given, it reads once, few, many or a size class.

abundance	v_gene	j_gene	CDR3aa
NA	TRBV5-8	TRBJ1-3	CASSVLTGTGTGNTIYF
NA	TRBV18	TRBJ2-7	CASSPGQGVAYEQYF
NA	TRBV19	TRBJ1-3	CASSIGAQPGNTIYF
NA	TRBV3-1/TRBV3-2	TRBJ1-2	CASSRAGGRTDYGYTF
NA	TRBV5-4	TRBJ1-3	CASSITGAGNTIYF
NA	TRBV6-5	TRBJ1-1	CASSYSERGGAFF
once	TRBV11-3	TRBJ2-1	CASSKIGDRDFNEQFF
NA	TRBV7-8	TRBJ2-1	CASSVQGNEQFF
NA	TRBV7-2	TRBJ2-1	CASSNLAGAYYNEQFF
NA	TRBV2	TRBJ1-2	CASRGQGPNYGYTF
NA	TRBV7-2	TRBJ2-7	CASSPAGYEQYF
NA	TRBV7-2	TRBJ2-2	CASNNLWGLDGELFF
once	TRBV7-2	TRBJ2-7	CASSLGGTSSYEQYF
NA	TRBV5-6	TRBJ1-2	CASSLGGQSFPIYGYTF
NA	TRBV11-1	TRBJ1-6	CASSLGRLHNSPLHF
NA	TRBV10-3	TRBJ2-3	CAISGAGGLGTDTQYF
few	TRBV10-3	TRBJ1-2	CASGGGADSSYTF
NA	TRBV15	TRBJ1-4	CATSMTGTGEEKLFF
NA	TRBV4-3	TRBJ2-5	CASSQSWTSGGETQYF
NA	TRBV19	TRBJ2-3	CASTLGRLSTDTQYF
NA	TRBV19	TRBJ1-5	CASSMSQLNQPQHF
NA	TRBV20-1	TRBJ2-1	CSASTKGLAGGGSSYNEQFF
NA	TRBV4-1	TRBJ1-2	CASSQDLTFGRDYGYTF
NA	TRBV12-3/TRBV12-4	TRBJ1-5	CASSQTVNQPQHF
NA	TRBV9	TRBJ2-7	CASSRTGVGEQYF
once	TRBV5-4	TRBJ2-7	CASKGGGDEQYF
NA	TRBV4-3	TRBJ2-6	CASTGTASSGANVLTF